The T cell receptor (beta chain) described here comes from a study of T cell responses to AZD1222 COVID-19 vaccine. Using immunoSEQ multiplex PCR, the repertoire was profiled, and TCRdb retains in-frame clones only, with some absent. The repertoire consists of fewer than 150,000 clones, with roughly 80% occurring once and the leading ten covering roughly 4.3%. Trimming cost V 1 base and J 7 bases; bases outside gene matches: 6. The CDR3 length is 15 residues. The germline V gene has CDR1 LNHDA and CDR2 SQIVND (reference sequence). The chain recombines TRBV19 with TRBJ2-1; 8 bases are shared with TRBD1. The source of this sequence is an adult in good health. This specimen consisted of peripheral blood, obtained on day 0 of AZD1222 vaccination. The CDR3 sequence: CASSIVRGLRNEQFF. The CDR3 coding sequence is TGTGCCAGTAGTATAGTCAGGGGGCTGAGGAATGAGCAGTTCTTC.